This T cell receptor beta chain was profiled in a study of T cell repertoires in cytomegalovirus infection. The overall study: Public TCR beta signatures provided an indication of both CMV infection and a matching HLA type. Overall study results and limits: Dominant in the ex vivo response were TCR beta clonotypes restricted by HLA-C and specific for CMV. CMV carriers having the relevant HLA were flagged by cumulative public TCR beta family frequency.

J lost 2 bases, V lost 8 bases, and 9 bases had no gene match. The length of the CDR3 is 15 residues. Germline CDR1 LNHDA, CDR2 SQIVND (reference sequence). One entry per CDR3 protein, called by TCRdb with MiXCR from the reads. The repertoire consists of roughly 500,000 distinct CDR3 sequences, with more than 40% occurring once and the leading ten covering around 44%. A note on this clonotype: Antigen unknown.

This specimen was cultured PBMCs, taken from culture after CMV antigen stimulation. The source is a human donor in good health (CMV status not recorded). Some clones in this sample may be carry-over from other donors' samples. V gene TRBV19 combines with J gene TRBJ2-3, with 8 bases lining up with TRBD2. CDR3 protein: CASRRLAGLTDTQYF. Written as DNA, the CDR3 is TGTGCCAGTCGGCGGCTAGCGGGCCTCACAGATACGCAGTATTTT.